The 10 T cell receptor beta chains reported below all come from one sample, sequenced in a study of T cell responses to AZD1222 COVID-19 vaccine. Assay used: immunoSEQ multiplex PCR; TCRdb lists only in-frame clones, some missing. This table holds 150,000 to 250,000 clones, 90% to 95% found once. Sequenced here: peripheral blood, sampled 28 days after the second AZD1222 dose. These receptors all stem from an adult who received the AZD1222 COVID-19 vaccine.

The V and J genes are TRBV5-6 and TRBJ1-2; TRBD1 matches 9 bases. The CDR3 consists of 15 residues. Looked up from germline, CDR1 is SGHDT and CDR2 is YYEEEE. V was pared by 3 bases and J by 4 bases, with 7 bases of the junction left unmatched. The chain's CDR3 is CASSSSGTGPYGYTF. Written as DNA, the CDR3 is TGTGCCAGCAGCTCTTCCGGGACAGGGCCCTATGGCTACACCTTC. Looking up the rest from reference TRBV5-6 and TRBJ1-2 gives the full variable domain: DAGVTQSPTHLIKTRGQQVTLRCSPKSGHDTVSWYQQALGQGPQFIFQYYEEEERQRGNFPDRFSGHQFPNYSSELNVNALLLGDSALYLCASSSSGTGPYGYTFGSGTRLTVV.

CDR3 nucleotides: TGTGCCAGCCGACGAGCGGGACAGGGAACCTACGAGCAGTACTTC. Translation gives CASRRAGQGTYEQYF. The V call is TRBV27, the J call TRBJ2-7, with TRBD1 matching over 9 bases. CDR3 length equals 15 residues. Germline V gene sequence: CDR1 MNHEY, CDR2 SMNVEV (reference sequence). The trim removed 8 bases at V and 2 bases at J, leaving 10 bases unmatched.

The chain has TRBV6-1 and TRBJ2-1, with D possibly matching TRBD2 (5 bases). Per germline, CDR1 MNHNS and CDR2 SASEGT. The CDR3 has 12 amino acids. V shed 1 base and J shed 10 bases, with 8 bases lying between them. CDR3: CASSEGRREQFF. DNA for the CDR3: TGTGCCAGCAGTGAAGGGAGGCGGGAGCAGTTCTTC.

This clone was found once. This chain connects TRBV5-1 to TRBJ1-2; 12 bases agree with TRBD1. The germline V gene has CDR1 SGHRS and CDR2 YFSETQ. The CDR3 loop spans 15 amino acids. V lost 0 bases, J lost 6 bases, and 3 bases stayed unmatched. CDR3: CASSLAGTGGDGYTF. Written as DNA, the CDR3 is TGCGCCAGCAGCTTGGCTGGGACAGGGGGCGATGGCTACACCTTC.

The chain recombines TRBV29-1 with TRBJ1-2, with D possibly matching TRBD1 (5 bases). Germline V gene lookup returns CDR1 SQVTM and CDR2 ANQGSEA. This CDR3 spans 12 amino acids. Trimming took 1 base from V and 4 from J, leaving 7 bases between them. The CDR3 region has the DNA TGCAGCGTTGAAGGGGGCCGCTATGGCTACACCTTC. As protein: CSVEGGRYGYTF.

The chain uses TRBV5-4 and TRBJ1-4, with D maybe TRBD1 (5 bases). Per the germline V gene, CDR1 is SGHNT and CDR2 is YYREEE (reference sequence). The CDR3 runs 15 residues. The V gene lost 2 bases and the J gene lost 7 bases, with 15 bases spanning the gap. The CDR3 nucleotides read TGTGCCAGCAGCTTTCGGGGGGGAGCAGGTGAAAAACTGTTTTTT. As protein: CASSFRGGAGEKLFF.

The chain is built from TRBV10-1 and TRBJ2-3; D unresolved. Looked up from germline, CDR1 is WNHNN and CDR2 is SYGVQD (reference sequence). The germline V and J ends were trimmed by 2 bases and 5 bases, with 14 bases remaining between them. This CDR3 is built from 15 residues. Written as DNA, the CDR3 is TGCGCCAGCAGTGAGAGGCTAGGTGGCGGAGATACGCAGTATTTT. Translating gives CASSERLGGGDTQYF.

This chain links TRBV4-2 with TRBJ2-3, with D perhaps being TRBD1 or TRBD2 (5 bases each). The CDR3 consists of 15 residues. From germline, CDR1 is LGHNA and CDR2 YNFKEQ. V was trimmed by 0 bases and J by 7 bases, leaving 14 bases between them. The CDR3 sequence: CASSQEPWGSYTQYF. The CDR3 DNA sequence: TGTGCCAGCAGCCAAGAACCCTGGGGGTCGTATACGCAGTATTTT.

Only one count was recorded for this clone. The V gene is TRBV4-3, the J gene TRBJ2-2; a weak D match, TRBD1 (6 bases). V lost 3 bases, J lost 3 bases, and 17 bases lay in between. This CDR3 spans 17 amino acids. Germline V gene sequence: CDR1 LGHNA, CDR2 YSLEER. The CDR3 DNA reads TGCGCCAGCAGCCACTATGGGGACATGAGGGACACCGGGGAGCTGTTTTTT. Protein sequence: CASSHYGDMRDTGELFF.

V gene TRBV11-2 combines with J gene TRBJ2-5; no clear D. CDR1 and CDR2 (germline): SGHAT, FQNNGV. V lost 0 bases, J lost 5 bases, and 13 bases lay in between. The CDR3 consists of 15 residues. CDR3 loop: CASSLDVGNWETQYF. The CDR3 region has the DNA TGTGCCAGCAGCTTAGATGTTGGGAATTGGGAGACCCAGTACTTC.